Here is one T cell receptor (beta chain) with its context. Original handling: Amplification of reference gene primers was used by the study to estimate nucleated cell counts. The protocol was immunoSEQ multiplex PCR, while the TCRdb copy is restricted to in-frame clones and leaves out a portion. That table supplies the V and J calls and clone size; D and trimming were determined from the DNA. The sample holds approximately 240,000 clones, approximately 90% seen once. The sample is drawn from a study of blood T cell repertoires in COVID-19. Whole-study context: COVID-19 samples, acute and convalescent, were from the United States, Italy and Spain. T cells, B-cell-depleted T cells, or PBMCs provided the cDNA or gDNA that served as material.

Germline CDR1 reads MNHEY; CDR2 reads SVGAGI. Trimming took off 6 bases at V and 0 bases at J, with 12 bases between the two ends. This CDR3 has 15 residues. This TCR was sampled from a young woman who had recovered from COVID-19. The sample taken for sequencing was peripheral blood. The V gene is TRBV6-5, the J gene TRBJ2-1, with D tentatively TRBD2 (6 bases). CDR3 in amino acids: CASSKGTFSYNEQFF. CDR3 coding DNA: TGTGCCAGCAGCAAAGGGACTTTCTCCTACAATGAGCAGTTCTTC.